These 31 T cell receptor beta chains were all obtained from the same sample, sequenced in a study of blood T cell repertoires in COVID-19 (dated by TCRdb to the early 2020s). The library was obtained by the immunoSEQ multiplex PCR assay. The immuneACCESS repertoire file appears here via TCRdb, limited to in-frame rearrangements. These files lack a portion of the clones; in checked studies, under half of the deficit traces to unresolved V genes, and the cause of the others is not known. Present in this sample are about 340,000 clones, roughly 85% of which were seen just once. Clones ranked in the top ten supply approximately 4.4% of the sample. Sequencing was done on a sample of PBMCs or T cells enriched from blood (not recorded which). These receptors all stem from a woman between 35 and 50 years old with acute COVID-19.

The chain couples TRBV10-3 to TRBJ1-2; 7 bases are a match to TRBD1. V shed 3 bases, J shed 3 bases, and the junction held 4 bases outside the gene matches. The CDR3 consists of 14 residues. Germline-derived CDR1 and CDR2 are ENHRY and SYGVKD. CDR3 in amino acids: CAISEAGTDYGYTF. CDR3 bases: TGTGCCATCAGTGAAGCAGGGACAGACTATGGCTACACCTTC.

J is TRBJ2-7 and V is TRBV5-5, with unresolved D. V dropped 2 bases and J dropped 3 bases, with 6 bases sitting between them. This CDR3 contains 12 residues. Germline V lookup: CDR1 SGHKS, CDR2 YYEKEE (reference sequence). CDR3 nucleotides: TGTGCCAGCAGCTTTAGTCTCTACGAGCAGTACTTC. It codes for CASSFSLYEQYF.

In DNA, the CDR3 is TGTGCCAGCTCGTCCGGGGGTCTTGGGTTAAATGAGCAGTTCTTC. Protein product: CASSSGGLGLNEQFF. The V call is TRBV18, the J call TRBJ2-1, with D possibly TRBD2 on 6 matching bases. V was pared by 6 bases and J by 7 bases, with 19 bases between. The length of the CDR3 is 15 residues. Germline CDR1 reads KGHSH; CDR2 reads LQKENI.

The chain links TRBV7-6 to TRBJ1-1, with D unresolved. The germline CDR1 and CDR2 sequences are SGHVS and FNYEAQ. V lost 1 base to trimming and J lost 1 base, with 31 bases between them. The CDR3 is 22 amino acids. This CDR3 reads CASSLDPPGPSWSGLRNTEAFF. The DNA of the CDR3 is TGTGCCAGCAGCTTAGACCCCCCAGGCCCTAGTTGGAGCGGACTCCGGAACACTGAAGCTTTCTTT.

The chain uses TRBV5-1 and TRBJ1-1, with D perhaps TRBD1 (5 bases). Trimming took off 2 bases at V and 3 bases at J, with 11 bases between the two ends. The V gene's germline CDR1 is SGHRS and CDR2 YFSETQ. The length of the CDR3 is 14 residues. CDR3 coding DNA: TGCGCCAGCAGCTTTAGAGTAGGGGACACTGAAGCTTTCTTT. Translation gives CASSFRVGDTEAFF.

This clone was recorded once. CDR3 protein: CASSFRDRGSYGYTF. The CDR3, as DNA: TGTGCCAGCAGCTTCCGGGACAGGGGTTCCTATGGCTACACCTTC. The chain joins TRBV13 to TRBJ1-2, with 10 bases fitting TRBD1. Germline CDR1 is PRHDT and CDR2 is FYEKMQ (reference sequence). V lost 3 bases, J lost 4 bases, and 5 bases stayed unmatched. This CDR3 has 15 amino acids.

The chain employs TRBV7-2 and TRBJ1-2; no clear D. The CDR3 loop spans 13 amino acids. The germline CDR1 and CDR2 sequences are SGHTA and FQGNSA. The V and J ends lost 1 base and 5 bases respectively, with 8 bases between them. The CDR3 region is CASSLVVQYGYTF. The CDR3 nucleotides are TGTGCCAGCAGCTTAGTGGTACAGTATGGCTACACCTTC.

The J gene is TRBJ1-1, the V gene TRBV19; no clear D gene. CDR1 is LNHDA, CDR2 SQIVND, per germline (reference sequence). Between the trimmed V and J ends, which lost 4 bases and 1 base, there was a span of 16 bases. CDR3 length: 16 amino acids. CDR3 protein: CASSRLAISSNTEAFF. The CDR3 bases are TGTGCCAGTAGTAGACTAGCCATCTCCTCGAACACTGAAGCTTTCTTT.

The V and J genes are TRBV19 and TRBJ1-5, with D unresolved. The germline V and J ends were trimmed by 4 bases and 3 bases, with 10 bases remaining between them. The germline CDR1 and CDR2 sequences are LNHDA and SQIVND (reference sequence). The CDR3 is made up of 14 amino acids. The CDR3, as DNA: TGTGCCAGTAGTAATAGGGAGATCAATCAGCCCCAGCATTTT. It specifies CASSNREINQPQHF. The entire variable domain, with the rest obtained from reference TRBV19 and TRBJ1-5, is as follows: DGGITQSPKYLFRKEGQNVTLSCEQNLNHDAMYWYRQDPGQGLRLIYYSQIVNDFQKGDIAEGYSVSREKKESFPLTVTSAQKNPTAFYLCASSNREINQPQHFGDGTRLSIL.

The chain joins TRBV7-2 to TRBJ2-3; possibly TRBD1 for D (5 bases). The CDR3 has 15 residues. V shed 1 base and J shed 10 bases, with 18 bases lying between them. Per the germline V gene, CDR1 is SGHTA and CDR2 is FQGNSA. The CDR3, as DNA: TGTGCCAGCAGCTTAGATATAGGGGTTCGCTACGCGCAGTATTTT. Amino acids: CASSLDIGVRYAQYF.

The J gene is TRBJ1-2, the V gene TRBV18, with D possibly being TRBD1 (6 bases). Looked up from germline, CDR1 is KGHSH and CDR2 is LQKENI. The CDR3 is 14 amino acids. Trimming cost V 2 bases and J 4 bases, with 11 bases left between them. The CDR3 is CASSPGTGPYGYTF. CDR3 DNA: TGTGCCAGCTCACCAGGCACAGGGCCCTATGGCTACACCTTC.

The DNA of the CDR3 is TGTGCCAGTAGTATAGAAGAGGCAGGGCCTGCTAACTATGGCTACACCTTC. Protein sequence: CASSIEEAGPANYGYTF. This chain links TRBV19 with TRBJ1-2; the D gene is possibly TRBD1 (5 bases). Germline CDR1 reads LNHDA; CDR2 reads SQIVND (reference sequence). The CDR3 has 17 amino acids. V lost 0 bases and J 0 bases, leaving 14 bases between the germline ends.

This clone is a singleton in its sample. The rearrangement uses TRBV5-6 and TRBJ2-2, with 7 bases fitting TRBD2. Per the germline V gene, CDR1 is SGHDT and CDR2 is YYEEEE. This CDR3 spans 18 amino acids. V was pared by 2 bases and J by 6 bases, with 16 bases of the junction left unmatched. The CDR3 spells CASSLRSGLSGTAGELFF. CDR3 coding DNA: TGTGCCAGCAGCTTACGGTCAGGGCTAAGCGGGACGGCCGGGGAGCTGTTTTTT.

This clone has more than one count but fewer than ten. The genes are TRBV12-3 or TRBV12-4 and TRBJ1-5, with D unresolved. This CDR3 contains 13 residues. V lost 5 bases and J lost 0, with 5 bases in between. DNA of the CDR3: TGTGCCAGCAGTCTGAGTAGCAATCAGCCCCAGCATTTT. It codes for CASSLSSNQPQHF.

The rearrangement joins TRBV5-1 to TRBJ2-2; D perhaps matches TRBD2 (6 bases). The V end lost 1 base, the J end lost 0 bases, and 10 bases lay between the germline ends. This CDR3 has 16 residues. Germline CDR1 SGHRS, CDR2 YFSETQ. The CDR3 DNA reads as TGCGCCAGCAGCTTGTCGGGGGTTCCGAACACCGGGGAGCTGTTTTTT. Translated: CASSLSGVPNTGELFF.

V and J are TRBV5-8 and TRBJ2-7, with 7 bases that match TRBD1. Germline CDR1 and CDR2: SGHTS and YDEGEE. The CDR3 extends over 14 amino acids. The ends lost 3 bases at V and 0 bases at J; junction bases unmatched: 3. The CDR3 region has the DNA TGTGCCAGCAGCTGGGGACAGAACTCCTACGAGCAGTACTTC. Its protein product is CASSWGQNSYEQYF.

V gene TRBV5-1 combines with J gene TRBJ2-7; 9 positions agree with TRBD1. V shed 0 bases and J 0 bases; nucleotides not matched to a gene: 4. The CDR3 runs 16 residues. Germline-derived CDR1 and CDR2 are SGHRS and YFSETQ. CDR3 amino acids: CASSLDGQGSSYEQYF. The CDR3 DNA reads as TGCGCCAGCAGCTTGGACGGACAGGGGAGCTCCTACGAGCAGTACTTC.

This clone was seen just once. V usage is TRBV28 and J usage is TRBJ1-1; 8 positions agree with TRBD1. This CDR3 region has 13 residues. V lost 2 bases to trimming and J lost 7 bases; unmatched junction nucleotides: 3. CDR1 and CDR2 from the germline V gene are MDHEN and SYDVKM. CDR3 sequence (DNA): TGTGCCAGCAGTTTAGGACAGGGTTTTGAAGCTTTCTTT. It specifies CASSLGQGFEAFF.

The CDR3 protein is CASSFPESGSDTQYF. The CDR3 nucleotides are TGTGCCAGCAGTTTCCCTGAGTCCGGTTCGGATACGCAGTATTTT. J is TRBJ2-3 and V is TRBV6-1, with unresolved D. Germline lookup yields CDR1 MNHNS and CDR2 SASEGT. The CDR3 contains 15 residues. V was cut by 5 bases and J by 6 bases, with 18 bases left in between.

The CDR3: CASSETVFNYGYTF. CDR3 DNA sequence: TGTGCCAGCAGCGAGACAGTTTTTAACTATGGCTACACCTTC. The V gene is TRBV9, the J gene TRBJ1-2; D is perhaps TRBD1 (5 bases). This CDR3 has 14 amino acids. CDR1 SGDLS and CDR2 YYNGEE come from the germline V gene. The ends were cut back, 3 bases at V and 1 base at J, with 10 bases in the middle.

The chain joins TRBV2 to TRBJ2-3, with D perhaps TRBD1 (5 bases). Per germline, CDR1 SNHLY and CDR2 FYNNEI. This CDR3 is built from 13 residues. V dropped 6 bases and J dropped 2 bases, with 9 bases sitting between them. The DNA for the CDR3 is TGTGCCAGCAGGCAGGGCTCCACAGATACGCAGTATTTT. This translates into CASRQGSTDTQYF. The full variable domain, in which reference TRBV2 and TRBJ2-3 provide the parts outside the CDR3, is EPEVTQTPSHQVTQMGQEVILRCVPISNHLYFYWYRQILGQKVEFLVSFYNNEISEKSEIFDDQFSVERPDGSNFTLKIRSTKLEDSAMYFCASRQGSTDTQYFGPGTRLTVL.

The CDR3 coding sequence is TGTGCCAGCAGGATACAGGGGGCGCAAACACCCCTCCACTTT. This encodes CASRIQGAQTPLHF. J is TRBJ1-6 and V is TRBV7-2; 9 bases are shared with TRBD1. V trimming: 6 bases; J trimming: 11 bases; junction bases outside the gene matches: 8. CDR1 is SGHTA, CDR2 FQGNSA, per germline. This CDR3 contains 14 residues.

The chain's CDR3 is CSVEGRNTIYF. In DNA form, the CDR3 reads TGCAGCGTCGAGGGCAGAAACACCATATATTTT. The rearrangement uses TRBV29-1 and TRBJ1-3, with D unresolved. The V gene lost 6 bases and the J gene lost 5 bases, with 8 bases spanning the gap. CDR3 size: 11 residues. The germline V gene encodes CDR1 SQVTM and CDR2 ANQGSEA.

The chain is built from TRBV21-1 and TRBJ1-6; the DNA was not compared with TRBD1, the D call given in the table. TRBV21-1 is labeled a pseudogene. This CDR3 region has 19 residues. The CDR3 bases are TGTGCCAGCAGCAGTCGGAAGGATGGGACAGGGGGTCGGGATTCACCCCTCCACTTT. Protein sequence: CASSSRKDGTGGRDSPLHF.

The chain has TRBV19 and TRBJ1-2; TRBD1 matches at 8 bases. The J segment lost 7 bases and the V segment lost 3 bases, leaving 4 bases of the junction unmatched. CDR1 is LNHDA and CDR2 is SQIVND in the germline V gene (reference sequence). The CDR3 is made up of 13 amino acids. CDR3 DNA sequence: TGTGCCAGTAGTATCACAGGGGGGTTTGGCTACACCTTC. Translating gives CASSITGGFGYTF.

This clone was counted between two and nine times. This chain connects TRBV4-1 to TRBJ2-1; the match to TRBD2 covers 13 bases. The CDR3 contains 14 residues. With 8 bases clipped from V and 7 bases from J, the junction kept 5 bases outside the gene matches. Germline CDR1 reads MGHRA; CDR2 reads YSYEKL. CDR3 DNA: TGCGCCAGCCGGACTAGCGGGAGAAGTAATGAGCAGTTCTTC. This encodes CASRTSGRSNEQFF.

V gene TRBV5-1 combines with J gene TRBJ2-1; TRBD2 is a possible D gene (5 bases). Germline CDR1 and CDR2: SGHRS and YFSETQ. V lost 5 bases and J lost 7, with 10 bases in between. The CDR3 length is 12 residues. Written as DNA, the CDR3 is TGCGCCAGCAGTTGGCAGCGGAATGAGCAGTTCTTC. Translation: CASSWQRNEQFF.

This chain joins TRBV7-9 and TRBJ1-3, with 8 bases matching TRBD1. J lost 2 bases, V lost 1 base, and 7 bases had no gene match. CDR1 SEHNR and CDR2 FQNEAQ come from the germline V gene (reference sequence). The CDR3 runs to 17 residues. As DNA, the CDR3 is TGTGCCAGCAGCTTAGAGGAAGGCAGGGGGCCTGGAAACACCATATATTTT. This encodes CASSLEEGRGPGNTIYF.

The chain uses TRBV24-1 and TRBJ1-2, with TRBD1 matching over 8 bases. This CDR3 region has 16 residues. J lost 8 bases, V lost 4 bases, and 14 bases had no gene match. CDR1 KGHDR and CDR2 SFDVKD come from the germline V gene. The CDR3 nucleotides read TGTGCCACCAGTGACCCCCTCGGACAGGGAGTGGGGGGCTACACCTTC. Its protein is CATSDPLGQGVGGYTF.

The chain employs TRBV12-3 or TRBV12-4 and TRBJ1-3; unclear D gene. CDR3 length: 13 amino acids. Trimming took 8 bases from V and 0 from J, leaving 8 bases between them. The DNA for the CDR3 is TGTGCCAGCCGAACAGACTCTGGAAACACCATATATTTT. Its protein product is CASRTDSGNTIYF.

This clone has more than one count but fewer than ten. The chain has TRBV4-2 and TRBJ1-2; the match to TRBD1 covers 9 bases. The germline gives CDR1 LGHNA, CDR2 YNFKEQ. V dropped 2 bases and J dropped 3; count of bases not matched to a gene: 19. CDR3 length: 20 amino acids. The CDR3 protein is CASSQIGRGGQGVSDYGYTF. The CDR3, as DNA: TGTGCCAGCAGCCAAATTGGACGGGGGGGACAGGGAGTATCGGACTATGGCTACACCTTC.